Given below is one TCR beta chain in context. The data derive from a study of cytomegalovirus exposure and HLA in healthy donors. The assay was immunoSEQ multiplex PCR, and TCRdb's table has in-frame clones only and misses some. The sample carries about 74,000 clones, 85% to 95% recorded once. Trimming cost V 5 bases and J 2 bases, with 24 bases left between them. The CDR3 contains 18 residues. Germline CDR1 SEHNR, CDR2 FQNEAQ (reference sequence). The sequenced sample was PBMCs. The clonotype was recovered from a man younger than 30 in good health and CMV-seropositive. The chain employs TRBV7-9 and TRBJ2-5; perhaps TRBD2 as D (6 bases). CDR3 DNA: TGTGCCAGCAGCCTCAACAAGCTAGAACTAGCTTTTCAAGAGACCCAGTACTTC. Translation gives CASSLNKLELAFQETQYF.